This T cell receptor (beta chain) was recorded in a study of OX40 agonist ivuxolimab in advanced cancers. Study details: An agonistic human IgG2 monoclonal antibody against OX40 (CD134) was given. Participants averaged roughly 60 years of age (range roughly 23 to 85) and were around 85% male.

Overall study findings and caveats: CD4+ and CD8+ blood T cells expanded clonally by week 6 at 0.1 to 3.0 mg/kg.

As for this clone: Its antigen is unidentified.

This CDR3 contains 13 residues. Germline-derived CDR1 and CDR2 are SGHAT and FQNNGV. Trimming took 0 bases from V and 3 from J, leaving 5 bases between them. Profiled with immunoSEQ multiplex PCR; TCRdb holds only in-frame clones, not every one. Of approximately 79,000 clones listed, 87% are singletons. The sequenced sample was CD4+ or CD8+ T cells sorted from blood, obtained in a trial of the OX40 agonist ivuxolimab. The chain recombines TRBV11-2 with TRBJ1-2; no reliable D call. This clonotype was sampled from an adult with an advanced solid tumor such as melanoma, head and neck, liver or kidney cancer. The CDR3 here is CASSLEEYYGYTF. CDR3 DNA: TGTGCCAGCAGCTTAGAGGAGTACTATGGCTACACCTTC.